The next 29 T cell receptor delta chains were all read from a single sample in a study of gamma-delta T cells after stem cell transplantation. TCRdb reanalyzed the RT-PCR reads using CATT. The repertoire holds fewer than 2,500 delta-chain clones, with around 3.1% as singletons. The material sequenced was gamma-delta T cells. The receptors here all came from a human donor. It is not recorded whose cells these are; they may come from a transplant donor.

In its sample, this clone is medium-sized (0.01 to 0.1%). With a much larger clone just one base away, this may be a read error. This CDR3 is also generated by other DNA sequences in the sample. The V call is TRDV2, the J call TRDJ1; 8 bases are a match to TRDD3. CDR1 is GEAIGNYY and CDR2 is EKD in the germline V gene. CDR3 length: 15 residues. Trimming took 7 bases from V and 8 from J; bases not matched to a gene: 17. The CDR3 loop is CACDRLGGPFGKLIF. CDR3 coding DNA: TGTGCCTGCGACCGACTGGGGGGGCCTTTTGGAAAACTCATCTTT.

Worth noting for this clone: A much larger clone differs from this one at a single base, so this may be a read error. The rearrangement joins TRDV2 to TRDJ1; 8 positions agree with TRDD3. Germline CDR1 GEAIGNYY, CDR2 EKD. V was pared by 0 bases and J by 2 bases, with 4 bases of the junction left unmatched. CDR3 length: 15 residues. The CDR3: CACDTLGDGTDKLIF. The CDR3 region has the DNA TGTGCCTGTGACACCTTGGGGGATGGGACCGATAAACTCATCTTT.

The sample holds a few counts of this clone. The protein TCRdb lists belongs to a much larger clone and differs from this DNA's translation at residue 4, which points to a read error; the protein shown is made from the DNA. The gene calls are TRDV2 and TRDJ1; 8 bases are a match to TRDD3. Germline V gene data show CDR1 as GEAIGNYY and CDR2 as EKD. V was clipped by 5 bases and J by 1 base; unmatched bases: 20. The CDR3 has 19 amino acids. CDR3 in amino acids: CACGTLGASFLGSTDKLIF. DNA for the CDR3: TGTGCCTGTGGCACACTGGGGGCCTCTTTTTTGGGGTCCACCGATAAACTCATCTTT.

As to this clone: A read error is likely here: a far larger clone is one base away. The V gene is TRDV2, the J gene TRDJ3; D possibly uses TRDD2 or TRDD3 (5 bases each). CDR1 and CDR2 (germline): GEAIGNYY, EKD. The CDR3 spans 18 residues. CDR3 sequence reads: CACDTLSGSSWDARQMFF. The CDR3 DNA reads TGTGCCTGTGACACCTTAAGTGGGAGTTCCTGGGACGCCCGACAGATGTTTTTC.

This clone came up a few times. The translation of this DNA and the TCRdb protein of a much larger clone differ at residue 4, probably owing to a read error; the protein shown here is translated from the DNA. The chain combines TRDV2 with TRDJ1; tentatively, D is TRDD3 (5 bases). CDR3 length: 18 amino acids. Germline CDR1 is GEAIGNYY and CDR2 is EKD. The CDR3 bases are TGTGCCTGTGGCACCGCAGCTAGGGGACCCCTTATCACCGATAAACTCATCTTT. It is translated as CACGTAARGPLITDKLIF.

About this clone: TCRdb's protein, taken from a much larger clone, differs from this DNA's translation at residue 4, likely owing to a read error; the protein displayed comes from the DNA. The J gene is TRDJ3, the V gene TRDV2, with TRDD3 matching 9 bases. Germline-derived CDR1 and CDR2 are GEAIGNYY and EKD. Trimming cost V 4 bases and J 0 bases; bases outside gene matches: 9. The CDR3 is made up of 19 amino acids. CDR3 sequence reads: CACETVVGDISWDTRQMFF. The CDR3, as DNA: TGTGCCTGTGAAACCGTGGTGGGGGATATCTCCTGGGACACCCGACAGATGTTTTTC.

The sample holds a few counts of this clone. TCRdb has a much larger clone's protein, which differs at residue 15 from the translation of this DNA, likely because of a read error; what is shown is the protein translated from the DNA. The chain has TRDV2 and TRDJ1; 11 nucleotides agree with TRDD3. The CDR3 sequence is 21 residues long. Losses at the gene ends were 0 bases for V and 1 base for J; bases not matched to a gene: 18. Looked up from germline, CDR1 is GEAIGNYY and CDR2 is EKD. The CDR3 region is CACDTVARTSGGYSCTDKLIF. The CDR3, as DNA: TGTGCCTGTGACACCGTTGCCAGGACGTCTGGGGGATACTCCTGCACCGATAAACTCATCTTT.

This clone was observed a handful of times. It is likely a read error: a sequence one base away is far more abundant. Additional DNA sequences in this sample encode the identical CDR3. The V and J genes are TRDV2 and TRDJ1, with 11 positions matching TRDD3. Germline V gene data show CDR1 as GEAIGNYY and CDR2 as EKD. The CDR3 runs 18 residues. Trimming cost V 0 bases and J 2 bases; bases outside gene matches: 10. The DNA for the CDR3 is TGTGCCTGTGACACCGTCGATGGGGGATACGCAGGGACCGATAAACTCATCTTT. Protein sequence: CACDTVDGGYAGTDKLIF.

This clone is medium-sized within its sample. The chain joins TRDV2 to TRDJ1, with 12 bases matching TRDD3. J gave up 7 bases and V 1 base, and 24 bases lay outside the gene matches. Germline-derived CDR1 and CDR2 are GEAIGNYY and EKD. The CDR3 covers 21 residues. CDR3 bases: TGTGCCTGTGACACGTTATTTTCCTCCTATACTGGGGGATACAAACCTGGTAAACTCATCTTT. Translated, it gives CACDTLFSSYTGGYKPGKLIF.

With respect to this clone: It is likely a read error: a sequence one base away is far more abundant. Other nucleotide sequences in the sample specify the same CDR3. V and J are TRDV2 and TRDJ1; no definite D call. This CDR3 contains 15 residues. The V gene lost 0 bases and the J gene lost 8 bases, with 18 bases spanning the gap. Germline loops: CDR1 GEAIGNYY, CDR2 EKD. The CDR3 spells CACDTVGLPIGKLIF. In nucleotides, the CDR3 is TGTGCCTGTGACACCGTAGGGCTGCCCATAGGGAAACTCATCTTT.

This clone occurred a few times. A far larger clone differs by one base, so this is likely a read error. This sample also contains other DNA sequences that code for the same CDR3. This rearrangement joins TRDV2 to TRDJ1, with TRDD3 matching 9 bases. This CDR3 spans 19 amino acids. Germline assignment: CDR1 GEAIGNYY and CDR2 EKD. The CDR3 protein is CACDTVRGILSTWADKLIF. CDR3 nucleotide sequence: TGTGCCTGTGACACCGTAAGGGGGATACTTTCAACTTGGGCCGATAAACTAATCTTT.

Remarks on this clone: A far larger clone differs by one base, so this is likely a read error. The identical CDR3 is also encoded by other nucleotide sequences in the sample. The CDR3 DNA reads as TGTGCCTGTGACACCCTCCACCGTACTGGGGGGTCCACCGATAAACTCATCTTT. It encodes CACDTLHRTGGSTDKLIF. The chain is built from TRDV2 and TRDJ1; 8 bases are a match to TRDD3. The germline CDR1 and CDR2 sequences are GEAIGNYY and EKD. V shed 0 bases and J 1 base; nucleotides not matched to a gene: 12. This CDR3 is 18 amino acids long.

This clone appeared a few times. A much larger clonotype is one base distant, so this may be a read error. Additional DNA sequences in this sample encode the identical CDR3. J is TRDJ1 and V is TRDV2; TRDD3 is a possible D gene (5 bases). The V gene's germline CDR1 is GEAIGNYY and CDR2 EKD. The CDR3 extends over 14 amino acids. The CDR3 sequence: CACDRLGSKFKLIF. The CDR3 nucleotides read TGCGCCTGTGACCGGCTGGGATCCAAGTTTAAACTCATCTTT.

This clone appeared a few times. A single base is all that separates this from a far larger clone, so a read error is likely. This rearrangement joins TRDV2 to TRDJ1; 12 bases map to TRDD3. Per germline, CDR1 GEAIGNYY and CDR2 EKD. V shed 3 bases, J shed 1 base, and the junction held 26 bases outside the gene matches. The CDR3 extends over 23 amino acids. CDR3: CACDSIPEAGGYAGQGCTDKLIF. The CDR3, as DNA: TGTGCCTGTGACTCCATTCCCGAGGCTGGGGGATACGCAGGTCAGGGGTGCACCGATAAACTCATCTTT.

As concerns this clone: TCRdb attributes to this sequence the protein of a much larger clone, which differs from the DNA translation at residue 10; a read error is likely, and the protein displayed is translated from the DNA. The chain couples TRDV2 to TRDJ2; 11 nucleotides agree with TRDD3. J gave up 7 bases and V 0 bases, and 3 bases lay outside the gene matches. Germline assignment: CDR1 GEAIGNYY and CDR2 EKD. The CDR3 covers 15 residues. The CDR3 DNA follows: TGTGCCTGTGACACCGCTGGGGGATACATAGCACAACTCTTCTTT. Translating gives CACDTAGGYIAQLFF.

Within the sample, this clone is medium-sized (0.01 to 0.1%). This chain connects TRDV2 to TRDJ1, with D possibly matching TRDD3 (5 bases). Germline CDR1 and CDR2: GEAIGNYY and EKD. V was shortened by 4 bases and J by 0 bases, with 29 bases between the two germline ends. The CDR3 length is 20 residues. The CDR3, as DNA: TGTGCCTGTGAAGAGTTAGCCTTTCGCCGAGGGGGGGGGTACACCGATAAACTCATCTTT. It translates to CACEELAFRRGGGYTDKLIF.

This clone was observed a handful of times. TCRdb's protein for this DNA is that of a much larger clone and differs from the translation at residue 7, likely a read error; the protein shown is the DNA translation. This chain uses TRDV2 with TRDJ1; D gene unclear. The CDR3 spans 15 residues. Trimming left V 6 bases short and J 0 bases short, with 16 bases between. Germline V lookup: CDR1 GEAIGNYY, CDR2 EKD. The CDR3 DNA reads TGTGCCTGTTTCCGGCTGAGGAACGACACCGATAAACTCATCTTT. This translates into CACFRLRNDTDKLIF.

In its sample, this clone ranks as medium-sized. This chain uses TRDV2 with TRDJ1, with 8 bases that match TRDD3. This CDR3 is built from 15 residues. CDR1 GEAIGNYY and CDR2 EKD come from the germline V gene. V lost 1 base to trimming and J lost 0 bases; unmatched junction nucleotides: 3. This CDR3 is CACDTLGGNTDKLIF. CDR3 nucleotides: TGTGCCTGTGACACACTGGGGGGAAACACCGATAAACTCATCTTT.

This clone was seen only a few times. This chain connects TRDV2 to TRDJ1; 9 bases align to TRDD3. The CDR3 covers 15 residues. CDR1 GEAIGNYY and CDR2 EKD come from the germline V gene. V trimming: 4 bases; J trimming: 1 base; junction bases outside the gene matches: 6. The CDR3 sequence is CACDLLGDLTDKLIF. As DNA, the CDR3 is TGTGCCTGTGATTTACTGGGGGACCTCACCGATAAACTCATCTTT.

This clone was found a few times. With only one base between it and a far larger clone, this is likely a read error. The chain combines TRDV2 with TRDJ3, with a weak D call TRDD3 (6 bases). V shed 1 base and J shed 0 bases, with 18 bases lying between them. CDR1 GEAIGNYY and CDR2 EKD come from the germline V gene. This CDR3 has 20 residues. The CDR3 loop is CACDTAVGGPSSWDTRQMFF. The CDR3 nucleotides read TGTGCCTGTGACACTGCGGTGGGGGGTCCCAGCTCCTGGGACACCCGACAGATGTTTTTC.

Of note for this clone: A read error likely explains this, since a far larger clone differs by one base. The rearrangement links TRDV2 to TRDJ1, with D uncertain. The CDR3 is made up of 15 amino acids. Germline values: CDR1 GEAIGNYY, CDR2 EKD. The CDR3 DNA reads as TGTGCCTGTGGCACCGTTGGGTCGAAAGGTGGTAAACTCATCTTT. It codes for CACGTVGSKGGKLIF.

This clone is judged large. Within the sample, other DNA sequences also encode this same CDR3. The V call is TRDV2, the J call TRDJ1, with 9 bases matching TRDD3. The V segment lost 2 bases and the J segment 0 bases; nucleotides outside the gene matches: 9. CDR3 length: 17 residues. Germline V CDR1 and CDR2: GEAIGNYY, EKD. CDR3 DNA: TGTGCCTGTGACAGACTGGGGGAGAAAACCAACACCGATAAACTCATCTTT. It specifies CACDRLGEKTNTDKLIF.

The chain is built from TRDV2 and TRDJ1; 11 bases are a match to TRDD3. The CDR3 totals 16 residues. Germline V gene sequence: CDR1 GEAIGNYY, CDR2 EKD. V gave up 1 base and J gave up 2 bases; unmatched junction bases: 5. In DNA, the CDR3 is TGTGCCTGTGACACTGGACTGGGGGATAAGACCGATAAACTCATCTTT. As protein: CACDTGLGDKTDKLIF.

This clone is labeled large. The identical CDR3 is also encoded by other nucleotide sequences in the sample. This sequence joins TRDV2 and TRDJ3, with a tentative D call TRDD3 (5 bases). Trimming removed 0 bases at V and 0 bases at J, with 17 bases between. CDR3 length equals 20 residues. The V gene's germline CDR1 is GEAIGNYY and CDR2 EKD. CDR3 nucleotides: TGTGCCTGTGACACCGGGGGGTTTCTCCCGAACTCCTGGGACACCCGACAGATGTTTTTC. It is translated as CACDTGGFLPNSWDTRQMFF.

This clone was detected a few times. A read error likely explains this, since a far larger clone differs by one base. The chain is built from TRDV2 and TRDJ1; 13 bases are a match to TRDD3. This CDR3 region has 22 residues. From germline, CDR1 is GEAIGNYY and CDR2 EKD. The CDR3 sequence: CACDTVSGLGDTFPLGTDKPIF. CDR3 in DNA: TGTGCCTGTGACACCGTATCGGGACTGGGGGATACGTTCCCCCTGGGCACCGATAAACCCATCTTT.

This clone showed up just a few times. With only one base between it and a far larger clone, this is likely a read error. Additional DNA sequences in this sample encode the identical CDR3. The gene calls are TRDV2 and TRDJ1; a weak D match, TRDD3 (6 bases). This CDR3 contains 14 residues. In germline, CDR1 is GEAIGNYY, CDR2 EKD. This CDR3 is CACDLVGGDDKLIF. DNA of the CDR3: TGTGCCTGTGACCTGGTGGGGGGAGACGATAAACTCATCTTC.

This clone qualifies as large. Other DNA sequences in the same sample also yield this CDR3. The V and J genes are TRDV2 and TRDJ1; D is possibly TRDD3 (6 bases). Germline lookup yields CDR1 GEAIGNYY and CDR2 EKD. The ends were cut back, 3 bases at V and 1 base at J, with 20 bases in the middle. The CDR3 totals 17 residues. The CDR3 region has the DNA TGTGCCTGTGACCCGCTACGGACGGGGGGAATCACCGATAAACTCATCTTT. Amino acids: CACDPLRTGGITDKLIF.

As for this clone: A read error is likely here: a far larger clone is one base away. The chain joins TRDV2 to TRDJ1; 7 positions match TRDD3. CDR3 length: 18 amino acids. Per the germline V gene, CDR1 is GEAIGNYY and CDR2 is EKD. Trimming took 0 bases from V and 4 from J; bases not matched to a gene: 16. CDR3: CACDTMSGGPPLGDKLIF. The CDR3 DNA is TGTGCCTGTGACACCATGTCTGGGGGTCCCCCTCTGGGCGATAAACTCATCTTT.

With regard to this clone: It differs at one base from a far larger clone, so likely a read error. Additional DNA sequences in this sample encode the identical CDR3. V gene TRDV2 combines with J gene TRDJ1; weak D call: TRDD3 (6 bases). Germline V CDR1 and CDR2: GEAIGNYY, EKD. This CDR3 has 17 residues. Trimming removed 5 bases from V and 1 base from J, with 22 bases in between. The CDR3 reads CACVSLGDWGSTDKLIF. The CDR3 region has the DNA TGTGCCTGTGTATCCCTAGGGGATTGGGGGTCCACCGATAAACTCATCTTT.